The T cell receptor beta chain under discussion was sequenced for a study of regulatory T cells in long-lasting Graves disease. Time point indicated: persistent/refractory GD, antithyroid drugs over 5 years with positive TRAb. The TCR library was made from RNA extracted from PBMCs. TCR beta libraries were built with iRepertoire HTBI primers and Arm-PCR of CDR3 regions. TCRdb re-analysed the multiplex PCR reads in MiXCR, keeping a single row per CDR3 protein. Found here are around 430,000 distinct CDR3 sequences, about 22% of them singletons; the top ten hold 10% to 15%. This clonotype was observed at least ten times. V gave up 2 bases and J gave up 5 bases, with 4 bases separating them. Germline V gives CDR1 MNHEY, CDR2 SVGAGI. This CDR3 has 12 residues.

The sample was peripheral blood mononuclear cells (PBMCs), taken when the disease was refractory, from a patient treated with antithyroid drugs. The chain uses TRBV6-5 and TRBJ1-5; D call uncertain. The TCR comes from a female donor with Graves disease. CDR3 sequence: CASSYLHQPQHF. For the CDR3, the DNA is TGTGCCAGCAGTTACCTTCATCAGCCCCAGCATTTT.